A selection of T cell receptor beta chains follows, all from one sample in a study of radiotherapy plus CTLA-4 blockade in lung cancer. Profiled with immunoSEQ multiplex PCR; TCRdb holds only in-frame clones, not every one. The top ten hold 0.79% of the sample, which has about 76,000 clones, 84% seen once. Sequences were derived from peripheral blood, sampled from a patient treated with radiotherapy plus ipilimumab. All receptors come from a human donor with non-small cell lung cancer who had stable disease on radiotherapy plus ipilimumab. Both conserved end residues are part of each CDR3. The order of the fields is V gene, clone size, J gene, D gene, CDR3 DNA, CDR3 protein. D genes are given only for firm matches. A row's size may be missing; if present it is once, few, many or a size class.

V: TRBV10-2
size: -
J: TRBJ1-1
D: -
DNA: TGCGCCAGCAGTGAAGGGACGGGGACTGAAGCTTTCTTT
CDR3: CASSEGTGTEAFF

V: TRBV7-8
size: once
J: TRBJ1-4
D: TRBD1
DNA: TGTGCCAGCAGCCCATCAAGGGCAGGGGGTCGGGAAAAACTGTTTTTT
CDR3: CASSPSRAGGREKLFF

V: TRBV5-1
size: -
J: TRBJ2-7
D: -
DNA: TGCGCCAGCAGCTTGAGAGGCTCCTACGAGCAGTACTTC
CDR3: CASSLRGSYEQYF

V: TRBV7-2
size: -
J: TRBJ1-6
D: -
DNA: TGTGCCAGCAGCTTTTATCCGGAGACTAATTCACCCCTCCACTTT
CDR3: CASSFYPETNSPLHF

V: TRBV19
size: -
J: TRBJ2-3
D: -
DNA: TGTGCCAGTAGTATAGCGGGGTCAGGTCGCACAGATACGCAGTATTTT
CDR3: CASSIAGSGRTDTQYF

V: TRBV5-6
size: -
J: TRBJ1-5
D: -
DNA: TGTGCCAGCACCCTCGGAAGACAAATCATCAATCAGCCCCAGCATTTT
CDR3: CASTLGRQIINQPQHF

V: TRBV6-6
size: -
J: TRBJ1-5
D: -
DNA: TGTGCCAGCAGTTACTTCGCGGCTAGCAATCAGCCCCAGCATTTT
CDR3: CASSYFAASNQPQHF

V: TRBV4-1
size: -
J: TRBJ1-5
D: -
DNA: TGCGCCAGCAGCCAAGATCGGGGGGCCTATCAGCCCCAGCATTTT
CDR3: CASSQDRGAYQPQHF

V: TRBV4-1
size: -
J: TRBJ2-3
D: TRBD2
DNA: TGCGCCAGCAGCCAGGGTAGCGGGAGGGGCACAGATACGCAGTATTTT
CDR3: CASSQGSGRGTDTQYF

V: TRBV28
size: -
J: TRBJ1-1
D: -
DNA: TGTGCCAGCAGTCCCGGAAATAGGAACACTGAAGCTTTCTTT
CDR3: CASSPGNRNTEAFF

V: TRBV5-1
size: -
J: TRBJ2-7
D: -
DNA: TGCGCCAGCAGCTTGGAAATAACAGTCTCCGAGCAGTACTTC
CDR3: CASSLEITVSEQYF

V: TRBV5-1
size: -
J: TRBJ2-2
D: -
DNA: TGCGCCAGCAGCTACCAGGGAGGGGGGACCGGGGAGCTGTTTTTT
CDR3: CASSYQGGGTGELFF

V: TRBV5-1
size: -
J: TRBJ1-4
D: -
DNA: TGCGCCAGCACTTTATCGGGGTCGGCTAATGAAAAACTGTTTTTT
CDR3: CASTLSGSANEKLFF

V: TRBV19
size: -
J: TRBJ1-5
D: -
DNA: TGTGCCAGTAGTACCCAGGGTACTCAGCCCCAGCATTTT
CDR3: CASSTQGTQPQHF

V: TRBV7-9
size: few
J: TRBJ1-1
D: TRBD1
DNA: TGTGCCAGCAGCCCCCGGACAGGGTATAACACTGAAGCTTTCTTT
CDR3: CASSPRTGYNTEAFF

V: TRBV6-4
size: -
J: TRBJ2-3
D: TRBD2
DNA: TGTGCCAGCAGTATAACTAGCGGAGAAGGGAGCACAGATACGCAGTATTTT
CDR3: CASSITSGEGSTDTQYF

V: TRBV7-9
size: -
J: TRBJ2-1
D: -
DNA: TGTGCCAGCAGCTTCCCCGGGAGCTCCTACAATGAGCAGTTCTTC
CDR3: CASSFPGSSYNEQFF

V: TRBV7-8
size: -
J: TRBJ2-3
D: TRBD2
DNA: TGTGCCAGCAGCTTAGGCCTAGCGGACACAGATACGCAGTATTTT
CDR3: CASSLGLADTDTQYF